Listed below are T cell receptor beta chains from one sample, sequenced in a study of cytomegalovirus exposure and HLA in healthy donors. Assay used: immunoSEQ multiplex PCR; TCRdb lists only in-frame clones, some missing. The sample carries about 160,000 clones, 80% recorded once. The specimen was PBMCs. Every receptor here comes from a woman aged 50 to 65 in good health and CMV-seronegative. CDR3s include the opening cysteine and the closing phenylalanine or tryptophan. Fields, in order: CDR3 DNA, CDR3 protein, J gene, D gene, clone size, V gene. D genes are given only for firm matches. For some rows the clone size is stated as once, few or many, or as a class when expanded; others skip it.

TGTGCCATCGGAAATCCTTTAGAGGGGACTAGCGGGAGGAATGAGCAGTTCTTC CAIGNPLEGTSGRNEQFF TRBJ2-1 TRBD2 - TRBV10-3
TGTGCCAGCAGCTTAGGGACTAGCGGGAACAATGAGCAGTTCTTC CASSLGTSGNNEQFF TRBJ2-1 TRBD2 - TRBV11-1
TGTGCCAGCAGCTTATGGGGGGGAGAAAAACTGTTTTTT CASSLWGGEKLFF TRBJ1-4 - - TRBV7-2
TGTGCCAGCAGTGTAACGGAGACCCAATACTTC CASSVTETQYF TRBJ2-5 - - TRBV2
TGTGCCAGCTACCGTGGGTCAGGGCCGGGCGAGCAGTACTTC CASYRGSGPGEQYF TRBJ2-7 - once TRBV5-6
TGTGCCAGCAGTTACTCTAGGCTAGCGGCGACCTACGAGCAGTACTTC CASSYSRLAATYEQYF TRBJ2-7 TRBD2 - TRBV6-6
TGTGCCAGCAGTGGCCTGTCGACAGGGAGGAAGTACTTC CASSGLSTGRKYF TRBJ2-7 - - TRBV27
TGTGCCAGCAGTGAGGCAGGGGTGAACACTGAAGCTTTCTTT CASSEAGVNTEAFF TRBJ1-1 - - TRBV28
TGTGCCAGCAGCCCGGCACTAGCGCAAAATGAGCAGTTCTTC CASSPALAQNEQFF TRBJ2-1 TRBD2 - TRBV7-2
TGTGCCAGCAGCGCTCGAGGGACTAGCGGGAGTTACATCTACAATGAGCAGTTCTTC CASSARGTSGSYIYNEQFF TRBJ2-1 TRBD2 - TRBV9
TGTGCCAGCAGTGAAGGAGCAGGGACAGGGAGCTCACCCCTCCACTTT CASSEGAGTGSSPLHF TRBJ1-6 TRBD1 - TRBV25-1
TGTGCCAGCAGGGCGGGACAAGGGGGCGCGCACTTC CASRAGQGGAHF TRBJ2-7 - - TRBV2
TGTGCCAGCAGCTTCGCCGGGACTAGCGGCACAGATACGCAGTATTTT CASSFAGTSGTDTQYF TRBJ2-3 TRBD2 - TRBV5-6
TGTGCCAGCAAAAAGGGGCTCCTCTCGCCTGGGGCCAACGTCCTGACTTTC CASKKGLLSPGANVLTF TRBJ2-6 - - TRBV2